This entry lists 20 T cell receptor beta chains sequenced from one sample in a study of blood T cells in healthy people across ages. The second PCR ran about 6 to 12 cycles with a sample-barcoded 5' primer and J-beta primers. TCRdb used MiXCR to reprocess the 5' RACE reads, holding one entry per CDR3 protein. The data show some 1 million distinct CDR3 sequences, less than 50% seen once. Sequencing was carried out using blood. Receptors originate from a woman aged 60-75 years in good health.

This clonotype has just a few counts. The rearrangement uses TRBV2 and TRBJ2-1; 11 bases map to TRBD2. Germline V CDR1 and CDR2: SNHLY, FYNNEI. With 6 bases clipped from V and 0 bases from J, the junction kept 10 bases outside the gene matches. This CDR3 has 18 amino acids. The chain's CDR3 is CASRVAGGRGSSYNEQFF. The CDR3 bases are TGTGCCAGCAGAGTAGCGGGAGGGCGGGGTAGCTCCTACAATGAGCAGTTCTTC.

This chain joins TRBV28 and TRBJ1-1; 7 bases match TRBD1. Trimming removed 3 bases from V and 4 bases from J; junction bases left unmatched: 11. This CDR3 comprises 16 residues. Germline V lookup: CDR1 MDHEN, CDR2 SYDVKM. CDR3 protein: CASSFPGDRSGTEAFF. DNA of the CDR3: TGTGCCAGCAGTTTTCCCGGGGACAGATCGGGCACTGAAGCTTTCTTT.

The V and J genes are TRBV5-1 and TRBJ1-2, with a tentative D call TRBD1 (5 bases). Looked up from germline, CDR1 is SGHRS and CDR2 is YFSETQ. This CDR3 is 15 amino acids long. Trimming left V 5 bases short and J 4 bases short, with 18 bases between. In DNA form, the CDR3 reads TGCGCCAGCAGTCCCTCGGTCAGGGTTGGCTATGGCTACACCTTC. It specifies CASSPSVRVGYGYTF.

The V gene is TRBV21-1, the J gene TRBJ2-7; the table gives TRBD2 as D, unverified against the DNA. TRBV21-1 is an annotated pseudogene. The CDR3 has 15 residues. CDR3 in DNA: TGTGCCAGCAGCCCCTGGGGAGGCACCTCCTACGAGCAGTACTTC. It is translated as CASSPWGGTSYEQYF.

The chain joins TRBV20-1 to TRBJ1-5, with D possibly being TRBD1 (5 bases). Trimming took 6 bases from V and 3 from J, leaving 12 bases between them. The CDR3 loop spans 13 amino acids. The germline V gene has CDR1 DFQATT and CDR2 SNEGSKA (reference sequence). The CDR3 reads CSASGLYNQPQHF. CDR3 coding DNA: TGCAGTGCCTCGGGACTTTACAATCAGCCCCAGCATTTT.

This clonotype was recorded many times. The V and J genes are TRBV18 and TRBJ1-1; 10 bases fit TRBD1. Looked up from germline, CDR1 is KGHSH and CDR2 is LQKENI. The CDR3 loop spans 14 amino acids. Losses at the gene ends were 4 bases for V and 3 bases for J; bases not matched to a gene: 2. CDR3 region: CASSRQGADTEAFF. In DNA form, the CDR3 reads TGTGCCAGCTCACGACAGGGGGCGGACACTGAAGCTTTCTTT.

This clonotype was seen only a few times. The chain combines TRBV25-1 with TRBJ2-7; possible D gene TRBD2, 6 bases. The CDR3 contains 15 residues. V shed 3 bases and J shed 1 base, with 13 bases lying between them. Germline V gene lookup returns CDR1 MGHDK and CDR2 SYGVNS. CDR3 coding DNA: TGTGCCAGCAGTGACCCGGGGACTTCATCCTACGAGCAGTACTTC. This gives the protein CASSDPGTSSYEQYF.

V is TRBV29-1 and J is TRBJ2-1; weak D call: TRBD2 (5 bases). V was pared by 3 bases and J by 12 bases, with 15 bases between. The germline CDR1 and CDR2 sequences are SQVTM and ANQGSEA. The CDR3 is made up of 12 amino acids. The CDR3 DNA follows: TGCAGCGTTGATCGGGGAGCTGCAGGGCAGTTCTTC. Protein sequence: CSVDRGAAGQFF.

This clonotype was seen just once. This chain uses TRBV20-1 with TRBJ2-1; 8 bases line up with TRBD1. CDR1 and CDR2 (germline): DFQATT, SNEGSKA (reference sequence). Trimming removed 5 bases from V and 4 bases from J; junction bases left unmatched: 7. The CDR3 has 14 residues. The CDR3 spells CSAPQGVRYNEQFF. CDR3 coding DNA: TGCAGTGCTCCACAGGGGGTTCGATACAATGAGCAGTTCTTC.

In this sample, this clonotype turned up a few times. The chain joins TRBV29-1 to TRBJ2-5; D may be TRBD1 (6 bases). Germline values: CDR1 SQVTM, CDR2 ANQGSEA. Trimming cost V 0 bases and J 4 bases, with 9 bases left between them. CDR3 length equals 13 residues. The CDR3 protein is CSVEDSRGETQYF. DNA for the CDR3: TGCAGCGTTGAAGATTCCAGGGGAGAGACCCAGTACTTC.

This clonotype was detected many times. The rearrangement joins TRBV6-6 to TRBJ2-7; 7 bases fit TRBD1. The CDR3 has 13 residues. The junction had 3 bases not matched to a gene; V was cut back by 5 bases and J by 2 bases. Per germline, CDR1 MNHNY and CDR2 SVGAGI (reference sequence). In DNA, the CDR3 is TGTGCCAGCAGTGCCGACAGGGCCTACGAGCAGTACTTC. Translated, it gives CASSADRAYEQYF.

V usage is TRBV18 and J usage is TRBJ1-1, with D hard to call. From germline, CDR1 is KGHSH and CDR2 LQKENI. The CDR3 contains 14 residues. V gave up 0 bases and J gave up 1 base, with 6 bases separating them. DNA for the CDR3: TGTGCCAGCTCACCACCGTCAGGGAACACTGAAGCTTTCTTT. Translation gives CASSPPSGNTEAFF.

This clonotype showed up just a few times. The rearrangement joins TRBV12-3 or TRBV12-4 to TRBJ1-1, with D possibly matching TRBD1 (5 bases). V was trimmed by 8 bases and J by 5 bases, leaving 9 bases between them. CDR3 size: 11 residues. The CDR3 loop is CASARGTEAFF. CDR3 DNA: TGTGCCAGCGCTCGGGGGACTGAAGCTTTCTTT.

The table lists this clonotype with a few counts. V and J are TRBV5-1 and TRBJ2-1, with TRBD2 matching 16 bases. The CDR3 covers 18 residues. V shed 0 bases, J shed 9 bases, and the junction held 9 bases outside the gene matches. Looked up from germline, CDR1 is SGHRS and CDR2 is YFSETQ. The CDR3 region is CASSLEGGTSGRAAEQFF. The CDR3 DNA reads as TGCGCCAGCAGCTTGGAAGGCGGGACTAGCGGGAGGGCGGCTGAGCAGTTCTTC.

This clonotype has a handful of counts. This rearrangement joins TRBV27 to TRBJ2-1; TRBD2 matches at 8 bases. The J call could be wrong; TRBJ2-7 is a better fit for the DNA end. The CDR3 runs to 16 residues. Germline V gene sequence: CDR1 MNHEY, CDR2 SMNVEV (reference sequence). The CDR3 here is CASSLSTSGSYNEQYF. CDR3 in DNA: TGTGCCAGCAGTTTATCCACTAGCGGCTCCTACAATGAGCAGTACTTC.

The genes are TRBV11-2 and TRBJ2-1, with D possibly matching TRBD2 (7 bases). Trimming left V 0 bases short and J 7 bases short, with 16 bases between. The CDR3 is made up of 16 amino acids. Germline CDR1 and CDR2: SGHAT and FQNNGV. This CDR3 reads CASSLDRGGGGNEQFF. As DNA, the CDR3 is TGTGCCAGCAGCTTAGATCGAGGGGGAGGGGGGAATGAGCAGTTCTTC.

The CDR3 sequence is CASSLWGASGRLGDTQYF. The CDR3 region has the DNA TGTGCCAGCAGCTTATGGGGGGCTAGCGGGAGGCTTGGAGATACGCAGTATTTT. The rearrangement links TRBV7-2 to TRBJ2-3, with TRBD2 matching 11 bases. The trim removed 2 bases at V and 5 bases at J, leaving 12 bases unmatched. The CDR3 is made up of 18 amino acids. Germline CDR1 and CDR2: SGHTA and FQGNSA.

The CDR3: CAMFNGAEQYF. The CDR3 DNA reads as TGTGCCATGTTTAATGGAGCGGAGCAGTACTTC. V is TRBV10-3 and J is TRBJ2-7; D gene ambiguous. Deletions cut 9 bases from V and 7 bases from J, with 13 bases between. Germline CDR1 ENHRY, CDR2 SYGVKD. This CDR3 contains 11 residues.

The chain joins TRBV11-2 to TRBJ1-1, with D possibly TRBD1 on 6 matching bases. V was shortened by 1 base and J by 5 bases, with 11 bases between the two germline ends. Germline loops: CDR1 SGHAT, CDR2 FQNNGV. CDR3 length: 14 amino acids. The CDR3 spells CASSLVGQQTEAFF. The CDR3, as DNA: TGTGCCAGCAGCTTAGTAGGACAGCAGACTGAAGCTTTCTTT.

This clonotype came up a few times. The V call is TRBV28, the J call TRBJ2-7; D is ambiguous. Looked up from germline, CDR1 is MDHEN and CDR2 is SYDVKM. V was cut by 6 bases and J by 2 bases, with 11 bases left in between. The CDR3 has 13 amino acids. The CDR3: CASSVTTAYEQYF. The CDR3 coding sequence is TGTGCCAGCAGCGTGACAACCGCCTACGAGCAGTACTTC.